The 10 T cell receptor beta chains below all came from one sample that was sequenced in a study of tumor-infiltrating lymphocytes in primary liver carcinoma. cDNA specific to TCR beta was made from approximately 500 ng of total RNA, with a constant-region primer employed for priming. ARM-PCR was slightly modified, and three nested multiplex PCR rounds with it gave rise to the TCR beta libraries. TRBV1-TRBV30 forward primers paired with a C-beta reverse primer were used in the first two PCR rounds, which ran roughly 9 cycles each. TCRdb ran MiXCR on the multiplex PCR reads and lists one entry per CDR3 protein. The repertoire holds 45,000 to 65,000 distinct CDR3 sequences, with around 77% as singletons. Taking roughly 20-32 mg of unsorted bulk tissue, the authors co-extracted RNA and DNA. Material for sequencing was liver tumor tissue from sampling region 5. Subset denoted: tumor region T5, tumor centre. All receptors derive from a man aged 35 to 55 with primary liver carcinoma and hepatitis B virus infection.

V is TRBV7-7 and J is TRBJ2-1; tentatively, D is TRBD2 (5 bases). This CDR3 has 12 residues. Germline V CDR1 and CDR2: SSHAT, FNYEAQ (reference sequence). The ends were cut back, 9 bases at V and 10 bases at J, with 16 bases in the middle. In DNA, the CDR3 is TGTGCCAGTAGTCCCCGGGGAGCGGAGCAGTTCTTC. Translation gives CASSPRGAEQFF.

The chain couples TRBV6-2 or TRBV6-3 to TRBJ2-1; no reliable D call. The CDR3 is 11 amino acids. Germline V gives CDR1 MNHEY, CDR2 SVGEGT. Deletions cut 3 bases from V and 15 bases from J, with 12 bases between. This CDR3 reads CASSYRASLFF. CDR3 sequence (DNA): TGTGCCAGCAGTTATCGTGCCTCCTTGTTCTTC.

V and J are TRBV29-1 and TRBJ2-5; D ambiguous. Per the germline V gene, CDR1 is SQVTM and CDR2 is ANQGSEA. The germline V and J ends were trimmed by 2 bases and 1 base, with 11 bases remaining between them. The CDR3 is 14 amino acids. The CDR3 is CSVEFAAVQETQYF. The CDR3 region has the DNA TGCAGCGTTGAATTCGCAGCCGTCCAAGAGACCCAGTACTTC.

This rearrangement joins TRBV11-3 to TRBJ2-1; no reliable D call. The CDR3 consists of 14 residues. The V and J ends lost 2 bases and 5 bases respectively, with 10 bases between them. Germline V lookup: CDR1 SGHNT, CDR2 YENEEA. The CDR3 region is CASSLHISNNEQFF. CDR3 in DNA: TGTGCCAGCAGCTTACACATCTCGAACAATGAGCAGTTCTTC.

A remark on this clonotype: The CDR3 does not end in the conserved phenylalanine or tryptophan, so this is likely a read error. The chain combines TRBV4-3 with TRBJ2-3; D unclear. Germline CDR1 is LGHNA and CDR2 is YSLEER. V dropped 2 bases and J dropped 6 bases, with 12 bases sitting between them. The CDR3 contains 14 residues. This chain's CDR3 is CASSQRAFTDTQYL. The CDR3, as DNA: TGCGCCAGCAGCCAACGGGCTTTCACTGATACGCAGTATTTA.

Worth noting for this clonotype: Compared with germline, one end of the junction differs, possibly owing to a read error. The CDR3 region has the DNA TGTGCCAGCAACCGGACACTAGTTCCACCCCTCCATTTT. It encodes CASNRTLVPPLHF. The genes are TRBV11-1 and TRBJ1-6, with D possibly TRBD1 on 5 matching bases. CDR3 length: 13 amino acids. Germline lookup yields CDR1 SGHAT and CDR2 FQDESV (reference sequence).

The CDR3 coding sequence is TGTGCCAGCATTTTTTCCCGCGGTCGGAGGCAAGAGACCCAGTACTTC. Translating gives CASIFSRGRRQETQYF. V is TRBV28 and J is TRBJ2-5, with D possibly matching TRBD2 (5 bases). Trimming cost V 7 bases and J 2 bases, with 20 bases left between them. From germline, CDR1 is MDHEN and CDR2 SYDVKM. This CDR3 region has 16 residues.

As to this clonotype: The junction departs from germline at one end; a sequencing error may be responsible. CDR3 region: CANSSGPYDEQFF. CDR3 nucleotides: TGTGCCAACAGTTCCGGCCCTTACGATGAGCAGTTCTTC. This rearrangement joins TRBV6-5 to TRBJ2-1; D not certain. This CDR3 has 13 amino acids. Germline V gene lookup returns CDR1 MNHEY and CDR2 SVGAGI.

This clonotype was counted a single time. This chain links TRBV29-1 with TRBJ1-5; a possible D gene is TRBD1 (6 bases). V was pared by 3 bases and J by 16 bases, with 22 bases between. The CDR3 has 13 amino acids. Germline loops: CDR1 SQVTM, CDR2 ANQGSEA. CDR3 in DNA: TGCAGCGTTGAGACAGGTTGGAATCAGCACCAACATTTT. Translation gives CSVETGWNQHQHF.

This clonotype was observed many times. The chain recombines TRBV7-3 with TRBJ1-1, with TRBD1 matching over 8 bases. The length of the CDR3 is 15 residues. Germline CDR1 reads SGHTA; CDR2 reads FQGTGA. The J segment lost 4 bases and the V segment lost 1 base, leaving 5 bases of the junction unmatched. CDR3 in amino acids: CASSLNPGGSTEAFF. The CDR3 region has the DNA TGTGCCAGCAGCTTAAACCCAGGGGGCTCCACTGAAGCTTTCTTT.